The 30 T cell receptor beta chains listed next were all sequenced from one sample in a study of CD8 T cells in ankylosing spondylitis. Points from the study as a whole: A TCR beta motif made of about eight highly homologous variants seemed typical of ankylosing spondylitis blood.

Their antigens are not known. One entry per CDR3 protein results from TCRdb running MiXCR on the 5' RACE reads. The repertoire consists of roughly 400,000 distinct CDR3 sequences, with about 20% occurring once and the leading ten covering approximately 15%. The material sequenced was blood, either unsorted or a sorted T cell fraction (not recorded which). The receptors originated from a male donor with ankylosing spondylitis.

This clonotype was observed a handful of times. The chain combines TRBV7-2 with TRBJ2-1; D possibly corresponds to TRBD2 (6 bases). V was trimmed by 4 bases and J by 4 bases, leaving 14 bases between them. Looked up from germline, CDR1 is SGHTA and CDR2 is FQGNSA. The CDR3 is made up of 15 amino acids. The CDR3 protein is CASSSQASDYNEQFF. The CDR3 coding sequence is TGTGCCAGCAGCTCCCAAGCTAGCGATTACAATGAGCAGTTCTTC.

In this sample, this clonotype turned up many times. The chain combines TRBV29-1 with TRBJ1-4, with D possibly being TRBD1 (6 bases). Per germline, CDR1 SQVTM and CDR2 ANQGSEA. CDR3 length: 15 residues. V was cut by 0 bases and J by 8 bases, with 16 bases left in between. CDR3 amino acids: CSVEDQAGGREKLFF. Written as DNA, the CDR3 is TGCAGCGTTGAAGATCAGGCCGGGGGCCGGGAAAAACTGTTTTTT.

This clonotype was counted between two and nine times. The V and J genes are TRBV5-1 and TRBJ2-2; maybe TRBD2 (6 bases). V was shortened by 1 base and J by 6 bases, with 16 bases between the two germline ends. The CDR3 loop spans 16 amino acids. The V gene's germline CDR1 is SGHRS and CDR2 YFSETQ. Here the CDR3 DNA reads TGCGCCAGCAGCTTGCCGGGCGGGGTAGAGGCCGGGGAGCTGTTTTTT. It yields the protein CASSLPGGVEAGELFF.

With regard to this clonotype: Possible read error: a much larger clone is one base away. V gene TRBV5-1 combines with J gene TRBJ1-2; D possibly corresponds to TRBD1 (5 bases). Germline values: CDR1 SGHRS, CDR2 YFSETQ. The CDR3 is 15 residues long. CDR3 region: CAGRADSGGRYGYTF. The CDR3 coding sequence is TGCGCCGGCAGGGCTGACAGTGGAGGAAGGTATGGCTACACCTTC.

The chain has TRBV15 and TRBJ1-5; maybe TRBD1 (5 bases). V gave up 6 bases and J gave up 3 bases, with 12 bases separating them. The CDR3 spans 14 residues. Germline-derived CDR1 and CDR2 are LNHNV and YYDKDF (reference sequence). The CDR3 protein is CATRQRQTNQPQHF. The CDR3 region has the DNA TGTGCCACCAGGCAAAGACAGACCAATCAGCCCCAGCATTTT.

CDR3 DNA: TGTGCCAGCAACCCAAATAATTCACCCCTCCACTTT. Translated, it gives CASNPNNSPLHF. V gene TRBV28 combines with J gene TRBJ1-6; D remains ambiguous. This CDR3 has 12 residues. V shed 7 bases and J shed 5 bases, with 6 bases lying between them. CDR1 is MDHEN, CDR2 SYDVKM, per germline.

The rearrangement links TRBV28 to TRBJ2-5, with D perhaps matching TRBD2 (6 bases). Trimming took off 4 bases at V and 4 bases at J, with 13 bases between the two ends. The CDR3 is 14 amino acids. CDR1 MDHEN and CDR2 SYDVKM come from the germline V gene. CDR3 nucleotides: TGTGCCAGCAGTTCCGCGGGGCTGGGAGAGACCCAGTACTTC. It encodes CASSSAGLGETQYF. Supplemented by reference TRBV28 and TRBJ2-5, the full variable domain reads DVKVTQSSRYLVKRTGEKVFLECVQDMDHENMFWYRQDPGLGLRLIYFSYDVKMKEKGDIPEGYSVSREKKERFSLILESASTNQTSMYLCASSSAGLGETQYFGPGTRLLVL.

Only a few counts were recorded for this clonotype. The CDR3 bases are TGCGCCAGCAGCTTGGTCTATAGCACAGATACGCAGTATTTT. This gives the protein CASSLVYSTDTQYF. V is TRBV5-1 and J is TRBJ2-3; D unclear. V gave up 0 bases and J gave up 0 bases, with 5 bases separating them. The CDR3 totals 14 residues. From germline, CDR1 is SGHRS and CDR2 YFSETQ.

V usage is TRBV27 and J usage is TRBJ2-5, with D unclear. The CDR3 has 14 amino acids. Germline V gene lookup returns CDR1 MNHEY and CDR2 SMNVEV (reference sequence). Trimming removed 6 bases from V and 1 base from J, with 12 bases in between. CDR3 nucleotides: TGTGCCAGCAGCTTTTACCCTTCCCAAGAGACCCAGTACTTC. Translating it yields CASSFYPSQETQYF.

This clonotype has just a few counts. The chain combines TRBV5-5 with TRBJ2-1; D not resolved. The germline V gene encodes CDR1 SGHKS and CDR2 YYEKEE (reference sequence). V was cut by 4 bases and J by 1 base, with 9 bases left in between. The CDR3 contains 14 residues. The CDR3: CASSPTASYNEQFF. As DNA, the CDR3 is TGTGCCAGCAGCCCCACAGCTTCCTACAATGAGCAGTTCTTC.

V gene TRBV5-6 combines with J gene TRBJ2-3; D uncertain. The V gene's germline CDR1 is SGHDT and CDR2 YYEEEE. CDR3 length: 13 amino acids. Deletions cut 3 bases from V and 3 bases from J, with 8 bases between. This chain's CDR3 is CASSYRTTDTQYF. The CDR3 DNA reads as TGTGCCAGCAGCTACCGGACGACAGATACGCAGTATTTT.

In this sample, this clonotype turned up a few times. The chain recombines TRBV6-4 with TRBJ2-6; a possible D gene is TRBD1 (5 bases). The CDR3 contains 16 residues. Trimming pared 2 bases from V and 4 bases from J, leaving 12 bases between. Germline V gene data show CDR1 as MRHNA and CDR2 as SNTAGT. CDR3 sequence: CASSDQGLSGANVLTF. The CDR3 region has the DNA TGTGCCAGCAGTGACCAGGGCCTCTCGGGGGCCAACGTCCTGACTTTC.

V gene TRBV7-3 combines with J gene TRBJ1-6; D is ambiguous. Trimming pared 5 bases from V and 8 bases from J, leaving 10 bases between. The CDR3 consists of 13 residues. Per the germline V gene, CDR1 is SGHTA and CDR2 is FQGTGA. The CDR3 loop reads CASSPSVDSPLHF. The DNA of the CDR3 is TGTGCCAGCAGCCCCTCCGTTGATTCACCCCTCCACTTT.

This chain links TRBV28 with TRBJ2-5, with D perhaps TRBD1 (5 bases). This CDR3 region has 14 residues. V was pared by 6 bases and J by 5 bases, with 16 bases between. Germline assignment: CDR1 MDHEN and CDR2 SYDVKM. CDR3 DNA: TGTGCCAGCAGCCCTACCACAGGATGGGAGACCCAGTACTTC. It translates to CASSPTTGWETQYF. Full variable domain (outside the CDR3, taken from reference TRBV28 and TRBJ2-5): DVKVTQSSRYLVKRTGEKVFLECVQDMDHENMFWYRQDPGLGLRLIYFSYDVKMKEKGDIPEGYSVSREKKERFSLILESASTNQTSMYLCASSPTTGWETQYFGPGTRLLVL.

This clonotype has only a few counts. The V call is TRBV2, the J call TRBJ2-7; D is perhaps TRBD1 (5 bases). Per the germline V gene, CDR1 is SNHLY and CDR2 is FYNNEI. V lost 4 bases and J lost 0, with 10 bases in between. The CDR3 totals 14 residues. CDR3 sequence reads: CASSGQPLSYEQYF. CDR3 nucleotides: TGTGCCAGCAGTGGACAGCCCCTCTCCTACGAGCAGTACTTC.

This clonotype was counted between two and nine times. The gene calls are TRBV30 and TRBJ2-1; D unresolved. The CDR3 totals 12 residues. Trimming took off 1 base at V and 5 bases at J, with 6 bases between the two ends. Germline CDR1 and CDR2: GTSNPN and SVGIG (reference sequence). The chain's CDR3 is CAWSGRNNEQFF. CDR3 nucleotide sequence: TGTGCCTGGAGTGGCAGGAACAATGAGCAGTTCTTC.

The chain joins TRBV27 to TRBJ2-2; D is uncertain. The ends were cut back, 3 bases at V and 4 bases at J, with 6 bases in the middle. The CDR3 loop spans 13 amino acids. The germline V gene has CDR1 MNHEY and CDR2 SMNVEV (reference sequence). CDR3 sequence: CASSFRSTGELFF. The CDR3 DNA reads TGTGCCAGCAGTTTTAGGAGCACCGGGGAGCTGTTTTTT.

This chain uses TRBV5-6 with TRBJ2-7, with 7 nucleotides matching TRBD2. V lost 0 bases to trimming and J lost 5 bases; unmatched junction nucleotides: 14. The germline V gene encodes CDR1 SGHDT and CDR2 YYEEEE. CDR3 length: 17 amino acids. Here the CDR3 DNA reads TGTGCCAGCAGCTTGGATCGGCGCGGCGGGAGTTTCGACGAGCAGTACTTC. This translates into CASSLDRRGGSFDEQYF.

The table lists this clonotype with a few counts. V usage is TRBV5-5 and J usage is TRBJ2-1; possibly TRBD1 for D (9 bases). Germline assignment: CDR1 SGHKS and CDR2 YYEKEE (reference sequence). V lost 7 bases and J 0 bases, leaving 20 bases between the germline ends. This CDR3 contains 17 residues. CDR3 nucleotides: TGTGCCAGCTCCGGGAGGGAGACAGGGGGCTCCTACAATGAGCAGTTCTTC. This encodes CASSGRETGGSYNEQFF.

The chain carries TRBV4-2 and TRBJ1-6; tentatively, D is TRBD1 (6 bases). Trimming took off 2 bases at V and 6 bases at J, with 20 bases between the two ends. The length of the CDR3 is 18 residues. Germline CDR1 reads LGHNA; CDR2 reads YNFKEQ. CDR3 bases: TGTGCCAGCAGCCAAAGGGTGGGCGGACAGAGAGTTAATTCACCCCTCCACTTT. Amino acids: CASSQRVGGQRVNSPLHF.

The chain uses TRBV20-1 and TRBJ2-1, with 7 nucleotides matching TRBD2. Trimming removed 7 bases from V and 4 bases from J; junction bases left unmatched: 4. The CDR3 spans 12 residues. Germline V CDR1 and CDR2: DFQATT, SNEGSKA (reference sequence). The CDR3 loop reads CSGREAYNEQFF. In DNA form, the CDR3 reads TGCAGTGGTCGGGAGGCGTACAATGAGCAGTTCTTC.

The CDR3 sequence: CSVATGTGTQPQHF. CDR3 nucleotide sequence: TGCAGCGTTGCCACCGGGACAGGGACACAGCCCCAGCATTTT. The gene calls are TRBV29-1 and TRBJ1-5, with TRBD1 matching 9 bases. V gave up 4 bases and J gave up 7 bases; unmatched junction bases: 8. In germline, CDR1 is SQVTM, CDR2 ANQGSEA. CDR3 length equals 14 residues.

The chain recombines TRBV20-1 with TRBJ2-5, with D uncertain. This CDR3 is built from 11 residues. CDR1 and CDR2 (germline): DFQATT, SNEGSKA (reference sequence). The germline V and J ends were trimmed by 7 bases and 2 bases, with 8 bases remaining between them. As DNA, the CDR3 is TGCAGTGTGAGGAAACAAGAGACCCAGTACTTC. Protein sequence: CSVRKQETQYF.

The genes are TRBV11-3 and TRBJ2-6; a weak D match, TRBD2 (5 bases). Germline assignment: CDR1 SGHNT and CDR2 YENEEA. This CDR3 contains 16 residues. V lost 3 bases, J lost 0 bases, and 9 bases lay in between. The CDR3 DNA sequence: TGTGCCAGCAGCTTCGGACGGGACTCTGGGGCCAACGTCCTGACTTTC. It yields the protein CASSFGRDSGANVLTF. Looking up the rest from reference TRBV11-3 and TRBJ2-6 gives the full variable domain: EAGVVQSPRYKIIEKKQPVAFWCNPISGHNTLYWYLQNLGQGPELLIRYENEEAVDDSQLPKDRFSAERLKGVDSTLKIQPAELGDSAVYLCASSFGRDSGANVLTFGAGSRLTVL.

This clonotype was counted only a few times. The V gene is TRBV7-2, the J gene TRBJ2-2; a weak D match, TRBD2 (5 bases). There are 16 residues in the CDR3. Germline CDR1 and CDR2: SGHTA and FQGNSA. Trimming took 1 base from V and 0 from J, leaving 9 bases between them. CDR3 amino acids: CASSLEGEPNTGELFF. The CDR3 DNA follows: TGTGCCAGCAGCTTAGAGGGAGAGCCGAACACCGGGGAGCTGTTTTTT.

The chain employs TRBV20-1 and TRBJ2-3; TRBD2 matches 11 bases. The CDR3 is made up of 14 amino acids. The germline V gene has CDR1 DFQATT and CDR2 SNEGSKA (reference sequence). The chain's CDR3 is CRVPTSGRTDTQYF. Here the CDR3 DNA reads TGCAGGGTACCAACTAGCGGGAGAACAGATACGCAGTATTTT.

V gene TRBV12-3 or TRBV12-4 combines with J gene TRBJ1-5, with D perhaps TRBD1 (5 bases). CDR3 size: 14 residues. V lost 6 bases and J 0 bases, leaving 9 bases between the germline ends. As DNA, the CDR3 is TGTGCCAGCAGAATCGGGGGTAGCAATCAGCCCCAGCATTTT. This translates into CASRIGGSNQPQHF.

J is TRBJ2-1 and V is TRBV20-1; tentatively, D is TRBD2 (5 bases). Germline values: CDR1 DFQATT, CDR2 SNEGSKA (reference sequence). This CDR3 comprises 16 residues. Trimming left V 5 bases short and J 0 bases short, with 17 bases between. CDR3 residues: CSALSGLAGSYNEQFF. The CDR3 nucleotides are TGCAGTGCTCTCTCCGGGCTAGCAGGCTCCTACAATGAGCAGTTCTTC.

This clonotype has more than one count but fewer than ten. J is TRBJ2-7 and V is TRBV20-1; 9 nucleotides agree with TRBD1. Trimming removed 6 bases from V and 2 bases from J; junction bases left unmatched: 2. CDR1 DFQATT and CDR2 SNEGSKA come from the germline V gene (reference sequence). The CDR3 extends over 12 amino acids. CDR3 sequence: CSARTGAYEQYF. The CDR3 DNA follows: TGCAGTGCACGGACAGGGGCCTACGAGCAGTACTTC.

This clonotype was observed a handful of times. The chain joins TRBV20-1 to TRBJ2-5; 8 nucleotides align to TRBD2. Germline CDR1 DFQATT, CDR2 SNEGSKA (reference sequence). The V segment lost 5 bases and the J segment 5 bases; nucleotides outside the gene matches: 10. The CDR3 covers 14 residues. CDR3 DNA sequence: TGCAGTGCTGCTAGCGGGCGAGGCTGGGAGACCCAGTACTTC. Its protein product is CSAASGRGWETQYF.